This T cell receptor beta chain is from a study of memory CD4+ T cells and cytomegalovirus serostatus. The sort gate was single viable CD3+CD4+CD8-CD45RO+ cells for memory CD4+ T cells. Germline CDR1 SGHVS, CDR2 FNYEAQ. Deletions cut 1 base from V and 0 bases from J, with 9 bases between. The CDR3 has 15 residues. Comments on this clone: Its antigen is not known.

Some clones are missing from TCRdb's copy, which holds only in-frame ones; the method was immunoSEQ multiplex PCR. In the table there are approximately 40,000 clones, 65% to 85% of which are singletons. Study findings and constraints: Each of approximately 70 CMV-associated TCRbeta sequences occurred in one to five individuals.

The sequencing sample was made of memory CD4+ T cells from blood. The V and J genes are TRBV7-6 and TRBJ1-1, with no clear D. This receptor was taken from an adult in good health and CMV-seronegative. The CDR3 here is CASSLGRLMNTEAFF. DNA of the CDR3: TGTGCCAGCAGCTTAGGGAGGCTTATGAACACTGAAGCTTTCTTT.